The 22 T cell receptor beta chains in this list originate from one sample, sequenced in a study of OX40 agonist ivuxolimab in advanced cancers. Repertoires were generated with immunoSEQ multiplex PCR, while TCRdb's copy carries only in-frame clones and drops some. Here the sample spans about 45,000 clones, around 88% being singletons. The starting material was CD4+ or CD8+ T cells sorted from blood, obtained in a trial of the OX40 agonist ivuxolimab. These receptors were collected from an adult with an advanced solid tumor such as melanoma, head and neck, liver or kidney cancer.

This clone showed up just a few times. This CDR3 is CASSLLAGITDTQYF. CDR3 DNA: TGTGCCAGCAGTTTATTGGCCGGAATCACAGATACGCAGTATTTT. The chain joins TRBV27 to TRBJ2-3; D is undetermined. The V gene's germline CDR1 is MNHEY and CDR2 SMNVEV (reference sequence). This CDR3 has 15 residues. V was pared by 1 base and J by 2 bases, with 10 bases between.

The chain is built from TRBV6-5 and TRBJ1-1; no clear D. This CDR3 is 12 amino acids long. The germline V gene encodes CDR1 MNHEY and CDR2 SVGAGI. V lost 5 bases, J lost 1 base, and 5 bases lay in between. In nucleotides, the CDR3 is TGTGCCAGCAGTACTCCGAACACTGAAGCTTTCTTT. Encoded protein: CASSTPNTEAFF.

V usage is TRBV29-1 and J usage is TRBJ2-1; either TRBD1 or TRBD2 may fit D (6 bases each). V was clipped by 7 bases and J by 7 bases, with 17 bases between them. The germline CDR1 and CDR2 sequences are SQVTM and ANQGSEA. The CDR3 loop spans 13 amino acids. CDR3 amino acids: CSAGGGVKNEQFF. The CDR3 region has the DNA TGCAGCGCCGGGGGCGGGGTGAAAAATGAGCAGTTCTTC.

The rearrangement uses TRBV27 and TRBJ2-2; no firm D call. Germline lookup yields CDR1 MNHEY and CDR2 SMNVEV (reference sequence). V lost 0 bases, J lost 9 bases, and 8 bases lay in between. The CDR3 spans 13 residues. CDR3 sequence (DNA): TGTGCCAGCAGTTTATCGGCCTACCGGGAGCTGTTTTTT. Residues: CASSLSAYRELFF.

In DNA form, the CDR3 reads TGCAGCGTTGAAGGAGGGGATGAGCAGTTCTTC. Translated, it gives CSVEGGDEQFF. V gene TRBV29-1 combines with J gene TRBJ2-1, with D tentatively TRBD1 or TRBD2 (5 bases each). The V gene's germline CDR1 is SQVTM and CDR2 ANQGSEA. The CDR3 covers 11 residues. Trimming left V 1 base short and J 8 bases short, with 6 bases between.

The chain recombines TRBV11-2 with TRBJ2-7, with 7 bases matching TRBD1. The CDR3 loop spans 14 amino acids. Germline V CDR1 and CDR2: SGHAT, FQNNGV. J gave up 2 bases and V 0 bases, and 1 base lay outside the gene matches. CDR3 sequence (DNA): TGTGCCAGCAGCTTAGATCAGGGGGCCTACGAGCAGTACTTC. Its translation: CASSLDQGAYEQYF. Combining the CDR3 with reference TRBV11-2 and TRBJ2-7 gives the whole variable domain EAGVAQSPRYKIIEKRQSVAFWCNPISGHATLYWYQQILGQGPKLLIQFQNNGVVDDSQLPKDRFSAERLKGVDSTLKIQPAKLEDSAVYLCASSLDQGAYEQYFGPGTRLTVT.

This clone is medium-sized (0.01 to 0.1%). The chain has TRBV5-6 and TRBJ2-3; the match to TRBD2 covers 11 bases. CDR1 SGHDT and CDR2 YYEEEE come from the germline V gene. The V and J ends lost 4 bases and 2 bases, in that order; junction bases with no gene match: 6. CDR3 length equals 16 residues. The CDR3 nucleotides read TGTGCCAGCAGCCCAACACTAGCGGGGGCCACAGATACGCAGTATTTT. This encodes CASSPTLAGATDTQYF.

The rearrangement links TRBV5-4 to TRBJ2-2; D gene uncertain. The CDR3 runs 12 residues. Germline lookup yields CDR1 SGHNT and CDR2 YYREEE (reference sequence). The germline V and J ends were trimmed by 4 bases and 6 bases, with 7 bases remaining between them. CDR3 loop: CASSPGPGELFF. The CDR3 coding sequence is TGTGCCAGCAGCCCTGGACCCGGGGAGCTGTTTTTT.

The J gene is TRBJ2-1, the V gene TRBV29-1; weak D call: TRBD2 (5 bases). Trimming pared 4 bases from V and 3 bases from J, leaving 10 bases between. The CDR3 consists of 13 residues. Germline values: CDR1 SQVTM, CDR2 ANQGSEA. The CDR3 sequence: CSVGASLYNEQFF. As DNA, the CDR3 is TGCAGCGTTGGGGCTAGCCTCTACAATGAGCAGTTCTTC.

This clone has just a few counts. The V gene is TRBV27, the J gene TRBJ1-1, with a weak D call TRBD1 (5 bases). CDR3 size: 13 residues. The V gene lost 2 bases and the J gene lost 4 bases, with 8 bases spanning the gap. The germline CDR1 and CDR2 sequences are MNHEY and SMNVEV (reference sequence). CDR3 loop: CASSLMGGTEAFF. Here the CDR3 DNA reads TGTGCCAGCAGTTTAATGGGGGGCACTGAAGCTTTCTTT.

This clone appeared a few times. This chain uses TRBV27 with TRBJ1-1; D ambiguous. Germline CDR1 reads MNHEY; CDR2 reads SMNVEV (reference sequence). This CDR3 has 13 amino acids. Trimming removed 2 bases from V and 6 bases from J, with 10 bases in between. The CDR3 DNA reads TGTGCCAGCAGTTTAGGACCTTTCGCTGAAGCTTTCTTT. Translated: CASSLGPFAEAFF.

As DNA, the CDR3 is TGTGCCAGCTACGACAGGGAGGTGGGCTATAGTGAGCAGTTCTTC. Its protein product is CASYDREVGYSEQFF. The chain uses TRBV18 and TRBJ2-1, with a weak D call TRBD1 (7 bases). The germline CDR1 and CDR2 sequences are KGHSH and LQKENI. Between the trimmed V and J ends, which lost 7 bases and 9 bases, there was a span of 22 bases. This CDR3 has 15 amino acids.

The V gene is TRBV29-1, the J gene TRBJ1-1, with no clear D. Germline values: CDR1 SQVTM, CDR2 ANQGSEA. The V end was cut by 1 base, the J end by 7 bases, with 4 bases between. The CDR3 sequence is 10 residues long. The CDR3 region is CSVEGGEAFF. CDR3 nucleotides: TGCAGCGTTGAAGGGGGTGAAGCTTTCTTT.

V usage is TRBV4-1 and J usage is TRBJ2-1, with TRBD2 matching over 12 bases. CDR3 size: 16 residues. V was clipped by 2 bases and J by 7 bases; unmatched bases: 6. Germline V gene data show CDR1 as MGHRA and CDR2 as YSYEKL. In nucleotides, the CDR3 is TGCGCCAGCAGCCAACCCCCCGGGACTAGCGGGAATGAGCAGTTCTTC. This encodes CASSQPPGTSGNEQFF.

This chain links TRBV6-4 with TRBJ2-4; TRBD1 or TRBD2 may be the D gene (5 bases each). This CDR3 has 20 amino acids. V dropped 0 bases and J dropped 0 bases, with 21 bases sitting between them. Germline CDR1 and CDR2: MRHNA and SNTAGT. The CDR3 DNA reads TGTGCCAGCAGTGACTCGAGGACGGTTGGGACGGAGCTAGCCAAAAACATTCAGTACTTC. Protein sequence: CASSDSRTVGTELAKNIQYF.

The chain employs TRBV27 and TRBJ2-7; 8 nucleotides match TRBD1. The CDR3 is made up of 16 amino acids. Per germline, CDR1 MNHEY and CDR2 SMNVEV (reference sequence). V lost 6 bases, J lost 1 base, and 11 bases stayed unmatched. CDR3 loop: CASSPTGTGKSYEQYF. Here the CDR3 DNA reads TGTGCCAGCAGCCCAACCGGGACAGGAAAATCCTACGAGCAGTACTTC.

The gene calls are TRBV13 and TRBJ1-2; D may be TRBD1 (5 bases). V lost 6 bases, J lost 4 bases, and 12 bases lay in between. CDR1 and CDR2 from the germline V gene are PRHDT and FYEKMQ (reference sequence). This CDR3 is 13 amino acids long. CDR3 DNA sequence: TGTGCCAGCAGACCTCAGGGATCCTATGGCTACACCTTC. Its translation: CASRPQGSYGYTF.

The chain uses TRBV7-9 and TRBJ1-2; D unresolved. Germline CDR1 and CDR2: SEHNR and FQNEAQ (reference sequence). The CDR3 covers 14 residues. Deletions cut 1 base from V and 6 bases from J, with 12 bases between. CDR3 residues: CASSLEGLPDGYTF. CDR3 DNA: TGTGCCAGCAGCTTAGAGGGATTACCGGATGGCTACACCTTC.

This CDR3 reads CASDTNPRLDNTGELFF. In DNA, the CDR3 is TGTGCCAGCGATACTAACCCTAGACTAGACAACACCGGGGAGCTGTTTTTT. This chain joins TRBV28 and TRBJ2-2; a weak D match, TRBD2 (6 bases). The CDR3 runs to 17 residues. Trimming left V 8 bases short and J 2 bases short, with 21 bases between. Germline assignment: CDR1 MDHEN and CDR2 SYDVKM.

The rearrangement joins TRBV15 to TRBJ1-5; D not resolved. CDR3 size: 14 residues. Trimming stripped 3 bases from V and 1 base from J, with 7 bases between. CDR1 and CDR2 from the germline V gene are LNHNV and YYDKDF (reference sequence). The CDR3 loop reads CATSSVGSNQPQHF. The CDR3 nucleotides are TGTGCCACCAGCAGCGTGGGGAGCAATCAGCCCCAGCATTTT.

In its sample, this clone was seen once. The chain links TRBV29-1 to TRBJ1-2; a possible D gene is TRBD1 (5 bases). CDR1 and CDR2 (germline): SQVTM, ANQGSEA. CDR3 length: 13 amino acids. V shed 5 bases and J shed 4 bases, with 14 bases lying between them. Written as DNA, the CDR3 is TGCAGCGTTTACGCCGGGACGGCCTATGGCTACACCTTC. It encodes CSVYAGTAYGYTF.

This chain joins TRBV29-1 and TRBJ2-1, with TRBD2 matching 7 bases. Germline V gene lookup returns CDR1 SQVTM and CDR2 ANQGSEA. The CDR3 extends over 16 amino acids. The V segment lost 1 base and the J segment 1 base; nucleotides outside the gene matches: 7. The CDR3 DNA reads TGCAGCGTTGAAGGTGAGGCGGGAGAGTCCTACAATGAGCAGTTCTTC. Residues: CSVEGEAGESYNEQFF.